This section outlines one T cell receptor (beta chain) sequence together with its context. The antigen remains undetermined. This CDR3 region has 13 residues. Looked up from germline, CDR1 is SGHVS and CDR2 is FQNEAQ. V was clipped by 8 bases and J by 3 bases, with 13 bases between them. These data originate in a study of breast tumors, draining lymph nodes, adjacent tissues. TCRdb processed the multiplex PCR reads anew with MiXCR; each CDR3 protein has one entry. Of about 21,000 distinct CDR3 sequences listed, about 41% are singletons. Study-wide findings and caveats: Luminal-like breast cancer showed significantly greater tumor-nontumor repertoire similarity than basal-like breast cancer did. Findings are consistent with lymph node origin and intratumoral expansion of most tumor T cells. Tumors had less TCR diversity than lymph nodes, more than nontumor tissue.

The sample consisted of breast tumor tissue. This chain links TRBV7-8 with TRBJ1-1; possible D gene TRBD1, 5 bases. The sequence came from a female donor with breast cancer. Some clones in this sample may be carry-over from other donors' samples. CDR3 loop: CASALGGHTEAFF. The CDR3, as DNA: TGTGCCAGCGCGTTGGGGGGACACACTGAAGCTTTCTTT.